This record covers a single TCR beta chain. Its antigen is as yet unknown. Germline V CDR1 and CDR2: MDHEN, SYDVKM. The CDR3 has 13 amino acids. The J segment lost 12 bases and the V segment lost 3 bases, leaving 8 bases of the junction unmatched. Three rounds of nested PCR, following a modified ARM-PCR protocol, produced the TCRbeta library. TCRdb analysed the multiplex PCR reads with MiXCR anew, one entry per CDR3 protein. Of more than 120,000 distinct CDR3 sequences listed, about 71% are singletons. This sample's RNA came from whole unsorted tissue. Chemotherapy-naive patients with new lung cancer underwent thoracic surgery in China, August–November 2014. This sample was included in a study of tumor and adjacent non-tumor tissue in lung cancer. For the study at large: The cohort had roughly 12 adenocarcinoma, a couple of squamous cell and 1 small cell patients.

The study, taken as a whole, reports: Tumor tissue had significantly higher TCR diversity than normal lung.

The specimen was lung tumor tissue. The origin of this receptor is a man in his 60s with small cell lung cancer. This sequence joins TRBV28 and TRBJ2-1; TRBD2 matches 7 bases. The CDR3 bases are TGTGCCAGCAGTTTCCTTGGGGAGGGTCGGCAGTTCTTC. The encoded protein is CASSFLGEGRQFF.